The source of this T cell receptor beta chain is a study of cytomegalovirus exposure and HLA in healthy donors. Overall study context: Later analysis reported that the approximately 120 validation repertoires shared the platform of the approximately 670 first-cohort repertoires. The study's findings and limits: Most TCR sequences proved rare, with some public TCRs found in many donors. CMV antigen specificity of a few CMV-associated chains was confirmed in vitro.

The table lists this clone with a few counts. What it binds is unknown. The germline CDR1 and CDR2 sequences are MNHEY and SVGAGI. The CDR3 is made up of 10 amino acids. Trimming stripped 5 bases from V and 7 bases from J, with 5 bases between. Profiled with immunoSEQ multiplex PCR; TCRdb holds only in-frame clones, not every one. The top ten hold 5.3% of the sample, which has 55,000 to 70,000 clones, 85% to 95% seen once. This TCR was sampled from a man younger than 30 in good health and CMV-seropositive. This chain links TRBV6-5 with TRBJ1-1; D call uncertain. Sample: PBMCs. CDR3 amino acids: CASSTYEAFF. The CDR3 bases are TGTGCCAGCAGTACCTATGAAGCTTTCTTT.